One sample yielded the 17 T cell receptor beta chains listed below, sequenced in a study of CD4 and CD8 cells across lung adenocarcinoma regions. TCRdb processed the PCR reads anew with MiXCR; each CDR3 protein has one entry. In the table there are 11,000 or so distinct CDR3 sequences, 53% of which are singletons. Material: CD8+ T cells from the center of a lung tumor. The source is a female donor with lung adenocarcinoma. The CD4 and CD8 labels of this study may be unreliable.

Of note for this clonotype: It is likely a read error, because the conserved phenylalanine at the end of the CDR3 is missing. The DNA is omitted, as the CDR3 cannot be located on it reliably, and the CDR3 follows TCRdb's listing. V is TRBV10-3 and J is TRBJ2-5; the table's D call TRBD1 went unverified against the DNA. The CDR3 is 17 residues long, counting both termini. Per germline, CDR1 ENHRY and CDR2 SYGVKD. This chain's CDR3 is CAIRRPVLPRSTRSVEP.

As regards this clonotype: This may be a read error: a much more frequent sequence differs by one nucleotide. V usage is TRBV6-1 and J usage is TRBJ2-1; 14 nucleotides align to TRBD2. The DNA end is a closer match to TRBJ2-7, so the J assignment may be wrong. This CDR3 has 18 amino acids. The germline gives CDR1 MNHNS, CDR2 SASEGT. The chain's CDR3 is CVSRKRLAGGPSYNEQYF. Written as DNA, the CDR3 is TGTGTCAGCAGGAAAAGACTAGCGGGGGGGCCATCCTACAATGAGCAGTACTTC.

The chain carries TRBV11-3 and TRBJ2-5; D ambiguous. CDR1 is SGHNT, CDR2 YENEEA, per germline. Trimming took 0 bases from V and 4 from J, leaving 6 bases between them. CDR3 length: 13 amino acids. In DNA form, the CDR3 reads TGTGCCAGCAGCTTAGATGGTGGAGAGACCCAGTACTTC. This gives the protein CASSLDGGETQYF.

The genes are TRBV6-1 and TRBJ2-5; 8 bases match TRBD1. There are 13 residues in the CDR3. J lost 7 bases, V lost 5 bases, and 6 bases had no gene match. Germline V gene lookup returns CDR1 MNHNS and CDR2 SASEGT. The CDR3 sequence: CASSQDRDGTQYF. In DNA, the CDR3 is TGTGCCAGCAGTCAGGACAGGGACGGGACCCAGTACTTC.

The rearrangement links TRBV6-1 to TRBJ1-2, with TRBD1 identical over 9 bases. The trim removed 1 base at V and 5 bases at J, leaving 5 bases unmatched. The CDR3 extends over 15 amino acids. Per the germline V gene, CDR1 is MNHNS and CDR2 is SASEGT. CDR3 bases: TGTGCCAGCAGTGAAGTGGGGACAGGGCCATATGGCTACACCTTC. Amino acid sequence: CASSEVGTGPYGYTF.

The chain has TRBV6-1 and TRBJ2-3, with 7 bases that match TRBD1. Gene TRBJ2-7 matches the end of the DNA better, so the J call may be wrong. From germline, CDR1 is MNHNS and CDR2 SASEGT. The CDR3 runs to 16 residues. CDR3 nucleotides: TGTGCCAGCAGTCCTAGGGGGCTGTCAACCACAGATACGCAGTACTTC. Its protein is CASSPRGLSTTDTQYF.

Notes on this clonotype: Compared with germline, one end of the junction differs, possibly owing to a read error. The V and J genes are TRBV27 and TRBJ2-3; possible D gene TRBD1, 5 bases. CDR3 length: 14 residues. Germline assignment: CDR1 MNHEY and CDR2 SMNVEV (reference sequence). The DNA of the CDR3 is TGTGCCAGCAGTTGGGGCGGTGTCACAGAGACGCAGTACTTT. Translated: CASSWGGVTETQYF.

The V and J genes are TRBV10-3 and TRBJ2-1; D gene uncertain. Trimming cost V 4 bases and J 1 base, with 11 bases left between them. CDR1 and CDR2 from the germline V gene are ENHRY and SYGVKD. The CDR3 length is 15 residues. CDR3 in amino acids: CAISGAGRSYNEQFF. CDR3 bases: TGTGCCATCAGTGGGGCAGGCCGTTCCTACAATGAGCAGTTCTTC.

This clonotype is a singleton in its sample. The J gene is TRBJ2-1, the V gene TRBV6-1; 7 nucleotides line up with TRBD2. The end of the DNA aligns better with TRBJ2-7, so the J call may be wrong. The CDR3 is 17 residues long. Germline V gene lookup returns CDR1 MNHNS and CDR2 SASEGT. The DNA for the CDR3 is TGTGCCAGCAGTGCCCAGGGAGGGCTTTCGCCTCGCAATGAGCAGTACTTC. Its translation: CASSAQGGLSPRNEQYF.

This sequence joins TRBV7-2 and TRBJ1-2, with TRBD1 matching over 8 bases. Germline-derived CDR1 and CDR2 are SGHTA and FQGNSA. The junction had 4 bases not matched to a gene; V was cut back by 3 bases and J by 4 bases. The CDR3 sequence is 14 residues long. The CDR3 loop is CASSFGQGTYGYTF. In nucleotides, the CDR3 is TGTGCCAGCAGCTTCGGACAGGGTACCTATGGCTACACCTTC.

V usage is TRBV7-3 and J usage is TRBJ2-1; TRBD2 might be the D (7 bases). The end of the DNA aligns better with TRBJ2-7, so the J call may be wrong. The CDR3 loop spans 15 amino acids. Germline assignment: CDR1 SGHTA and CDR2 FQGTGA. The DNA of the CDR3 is TGTGCCAGCAGCCGTGGGGGGGCGGGGTCGGATGAGCAGTACTTC. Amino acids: CASSRGGAGSDEQYF.

CDR3 coding DNA: TGTGCCAGCAGTTCACAGGGGTTTTCCTCCTACAATGAGCAGTTCTTC. Translated, it gives CASSSQGFSSYNEQFF. This chain joins TRBV6-5 and TRBJ2-1; 7 bases map to TRBD1. The germline gives CDR1 MNHEY, CDR2 SVGAGI. There are 16 residues in the CDR3. The junction had 6 bases not matched to a gene; V was cut back by 4 bases and J by 0 bases.

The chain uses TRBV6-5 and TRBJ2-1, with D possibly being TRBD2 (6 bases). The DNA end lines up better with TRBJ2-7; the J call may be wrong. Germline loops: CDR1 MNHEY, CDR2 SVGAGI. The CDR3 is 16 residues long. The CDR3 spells CASSYATGVGTYEQYF. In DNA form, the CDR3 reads TGTGCCAGCAGTTACGCAACGGGGGTAGGGACCTACGAGCAGTACTTC.

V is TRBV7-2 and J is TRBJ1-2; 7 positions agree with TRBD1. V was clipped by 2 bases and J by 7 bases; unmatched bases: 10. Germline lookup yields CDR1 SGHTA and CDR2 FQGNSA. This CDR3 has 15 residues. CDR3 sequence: CASSLSHTGVFGYTF. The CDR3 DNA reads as TGTGCCAGCAGCTTAAGCCACACAGGGGTATTTGGCTACACCTTC.

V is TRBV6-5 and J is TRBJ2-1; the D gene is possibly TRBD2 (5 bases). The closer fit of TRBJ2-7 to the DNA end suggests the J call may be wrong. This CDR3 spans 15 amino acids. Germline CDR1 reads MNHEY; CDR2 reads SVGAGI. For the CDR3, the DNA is TGTGCCAGCAGATTCTCCGGTATGAGCGGCGATGAGCAGTACTTC. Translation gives CASRFSGMSGDEQYF.

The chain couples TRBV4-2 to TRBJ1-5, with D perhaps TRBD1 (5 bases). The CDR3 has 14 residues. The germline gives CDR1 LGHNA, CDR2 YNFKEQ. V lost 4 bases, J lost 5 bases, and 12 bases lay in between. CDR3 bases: TGTGCCAGCAGCCTCCCGGGGGGGGATCAGCCCCAGCATTTT. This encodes CASSLPGGDQPQHF.

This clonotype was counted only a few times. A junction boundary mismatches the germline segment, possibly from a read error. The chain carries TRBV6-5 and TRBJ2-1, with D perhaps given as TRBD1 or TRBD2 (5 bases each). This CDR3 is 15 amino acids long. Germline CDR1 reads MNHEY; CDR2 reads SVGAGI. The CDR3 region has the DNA TGTGCCAGCAGATTCTCCGGGACGAGCGGCGGTGAGCTGTTTTTC. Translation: CASRFSGTSGGELFF.